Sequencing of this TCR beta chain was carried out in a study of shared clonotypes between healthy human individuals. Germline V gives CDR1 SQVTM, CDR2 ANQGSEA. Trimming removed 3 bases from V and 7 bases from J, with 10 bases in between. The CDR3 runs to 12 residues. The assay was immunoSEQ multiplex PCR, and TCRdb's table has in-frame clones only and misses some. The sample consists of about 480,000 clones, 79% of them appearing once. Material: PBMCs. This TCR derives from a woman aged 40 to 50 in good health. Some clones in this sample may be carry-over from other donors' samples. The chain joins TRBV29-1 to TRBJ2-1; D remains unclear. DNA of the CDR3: TGCAGCGTTGATTGGGTTGGGAATGAGCAGTTCTTC. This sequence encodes CSVDWVGNEQFF.